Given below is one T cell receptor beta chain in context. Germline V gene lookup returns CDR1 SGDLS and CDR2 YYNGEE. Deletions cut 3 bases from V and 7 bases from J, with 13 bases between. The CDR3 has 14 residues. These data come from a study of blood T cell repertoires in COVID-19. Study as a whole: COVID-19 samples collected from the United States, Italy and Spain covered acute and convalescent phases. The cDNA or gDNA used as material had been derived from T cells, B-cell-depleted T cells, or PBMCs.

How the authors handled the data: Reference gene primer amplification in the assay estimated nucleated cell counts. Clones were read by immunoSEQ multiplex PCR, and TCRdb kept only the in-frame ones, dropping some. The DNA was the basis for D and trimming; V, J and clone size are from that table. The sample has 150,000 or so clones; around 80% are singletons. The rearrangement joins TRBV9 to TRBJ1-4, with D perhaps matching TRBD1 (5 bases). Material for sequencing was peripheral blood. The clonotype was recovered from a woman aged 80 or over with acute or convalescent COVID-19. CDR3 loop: CASSGQGGGEKLFF. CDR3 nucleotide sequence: TGTGCCAGCAGCGGTCAGGGCGGTGGTGAAAAACTGTTTTTT.